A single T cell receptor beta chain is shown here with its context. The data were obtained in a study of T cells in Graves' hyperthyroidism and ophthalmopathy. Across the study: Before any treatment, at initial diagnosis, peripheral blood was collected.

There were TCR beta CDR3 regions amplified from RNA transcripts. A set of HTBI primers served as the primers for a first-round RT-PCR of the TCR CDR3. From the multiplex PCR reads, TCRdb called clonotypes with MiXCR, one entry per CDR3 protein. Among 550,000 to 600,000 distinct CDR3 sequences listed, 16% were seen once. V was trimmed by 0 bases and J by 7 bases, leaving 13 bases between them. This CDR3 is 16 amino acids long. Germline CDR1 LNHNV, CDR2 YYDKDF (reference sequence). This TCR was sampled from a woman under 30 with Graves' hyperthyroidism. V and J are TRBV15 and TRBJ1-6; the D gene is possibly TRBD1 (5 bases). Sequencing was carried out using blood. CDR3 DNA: TGTGCCACCAGCAGAGATACGGGACCCTCGAATTCACCCCTCCACTTT. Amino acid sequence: CATSRDTGPSNSPLHF.